These 5 T cell receptor beta chains share one sample of origin, sequenced in a study of blood T cell repertoires in COVID-19. Produced via immunoSEQ multiplex PCR; TCRdb's table is partial and in-frame only. The table lists hundreds of thousands of clones, approximately 85% of them singletons. What was sequenced was peripheral blood. These receptors all stem from a woman older than 75 with COVID-19, enrolled during active disease.

This sequence joins TRBV7-9 and TRBJ1-3; D is unclear. The CDR3 loop spans 14 amino acids. Germline V gene lookup returns CDR1 SEHNR and CDR2 FQNEAQ (reference sequence). V was pared by 5 bases and J by 4 bases, with 12 bases between. The CDR3 nucleotides are TGTGCCAGCAGCCGAGCGGGGAGCGGAAACACCATATATTTT. The encoded protein is CASSRAGSGNTIYF.

V and J are TRBV11-3 and TRBJ1-1, with D hard to call. V gave up 5 bases and J gave up 1 base, with 5 bases separating them. This CDR3 comprises 12 residues. Germline CDR1 reads SGHNT; CDR2 reads YENEEA. In nucleotides, the CDR3 is TGTGCCAGCAGCCCGGGGAACACTGAAGCTTTCTTT. It is translated as CASSPGNTEAFF.

The chain has TRBV5-6 and TRBJ2-5; perhaps TRBD2 as D (5 bases). CDR3 size: 11 residues. Between the trimmed V and J ends, which lost 7 bases and 5 bases, there was a span of 9 bases. Germline V lookup: CDR1 SGHDT, CDR2 YYEEEE. CDR3 residues: CASGSGETQYF. As DNA, the CDR3 is TGTGCCAGCGGCTCGGGGGAGACCCAGTACTTC.

The chain couples TRBV7-2 to TRBJ1-5, with 11 bases lining up with TRBD1. The CDR3 is 16 residues long. The germline CDR1 and CDR2 sequences are SGHTA and FQGNSA. The junction had 5 bases not matched to a gene; V was cut back by 5 bases and J by 2 bases. CDR3: CASSQTGQGGNQPQHF. The DNA of the CDR3 is TGTGCCAGCAGCCAAACGGGACAGGGGGGCAATCAGCCCCAGCATTTT.

CDR3 DNA: TGCGCCAGCAGCTTGGGAGGGACAGGAGTTAGCTCTGGAAACACCATATATTTT. Protein: CASSLGGTGVSSGNTIYF. The gene calls are TRBV5-1 and TRBJ1-3, with 8 bases fitting TRBD1. From germline, CDR1 is SGHRS and CDR2 YFSETQ. The CDR3 runs to 18 residues. Unmatched junction bases numbered 8, after V lost 0 bases and J lost 0 bases. Based on the CDR3 plus reference TRBV5-1 and TRBJ1-3, the full variable domain is KAGVTQTPRYLIKTRGQQVTLSCSPISGHRSVSWYQQTPGQGLQFLFEYFSETQRNKGNFPGRFSGRQFSNSRSEMNVSTLELGDSALYLCASSLGGTGVSSGNTIYFGEGSWLTVV.